The present entry profiles one T cell receptor beta chain with its context. The junction shows a germline mismatch at one end, possibly a read error. Researchers ran the PCR with 60 Vbeta and 13 Jbeta primers. Assay: immunoSEQ multiplex PCR; the TCRdb copy retains only in-frame clones and omits some. This table holds 150,000 to 200,000 clones, 60% to 80% found once. This sample was taken from a study of cytomegalovirus exposure and HLA in healthy donors. The CDR3 sequence is 15 residues long. Germline V gene lookup returns CDR1 GTSNPN and CDR2 SVGIG (reference sequence). The chain is built from TRBV30 and TRBJ1-6; 8 positions match TRBD1. The sequence came from a man between 40 and 49 years old in good health and CMV-seronegative. Sequenced material: PBMCs. The CDR3 region is CAWRADRGVKSPPHF. The CDR3 nucleotides read TGTGCCTGGAGGGCCGACAGGGGAGTAAAATCACCCCCCCACTTT. Full variable domain (missing parts from reference TRBV30 and TRBJ1-6): SQTIHQWPATLVQPVGSPLSLECTVEGTSNPNLYWYRQAAGRGLQLLFYSVGIGQISSEVPQNLSASRPQDRQFILSSKKLLLSDSGFYLCAWRADRGVKSPPHFGNGTRLTVT.